This T cell receptor (beta chain) derives from a study of monozygotic twins with inflammatory bowel disease. Each CDR3 protein gets one entry in TCRdb, which reprocessed the 5' RACE reads and gives no DNA. The sample is made up of roughly 100,000 distinct CDR3 sequences, and the top ten hold about 2% of it. The CDR3 runs to 18 residues. From germline, CDR1 is KGHSH and CDR2 LQKENI. The gene calls are TRBV18 and TRBJ2-2; the TCRdb D gene call, TRBD2, has no DNA to confirm it. The sequence was obtained from a human donor with ulcerative colitis or Crohn's disease, or a healthy co-twin of an affected twin (not recorded which). The sample consisted of blood. This chain's CDR3 is CASSQRTSGRTNTGELFF.